This TCR beta chain was observed in a study of response to subunit inactivated influenza vaccine. General observations from the study: It was suggested by the authors that few new T cells are recruited by each seasonal influenza vaccination.

This clonotype was detected only a few times. Its antigen remains unknown. TCRdb recomputed calls from the RT-PCR reads with MiXCR, one row per CDR3 protein. The data contain under 200,000 distinct CDR3 sequences, roughly a tenth of them singletons. The CDR3 has 15 amino acids. Trimming took off 0 bases at V and 6 bases at J, with 11 bases between the two ends. In germline, CDR1 is SGHTA, CDR2 FQGTGA. The starting material was non-naive T cells sorted from PBMCs, obtained about 6 weeks after vaccination. The V gene is TRBV7-3, the J gene TRBJ2-2; TRBD2 is a possible D gene (7 bases). The TCR originated in a man aged 50 to 60 who received an inactivated influenza vaccine. The DNA of the CDR3 is TGTGCCAGCAGCTTAACGGGGGGGCAGTCCGGGGAGCTGTTTTTT. Its translation is CASSLTGGQSGELFF. The variable domain in full, with the rest retrieved from reference TRBV7-3 and TRBJ2-2, is GAGVSQTPSNKVTEKGKYVELRCDPISGHTALYWYRQSLGQGPEFLIYFQGTGAADDSGLPNDRFFAVRPEGSVSTLKIQRTERGDSAVYLCASSLTGGQSGELFFGEGSRLTVL.